A single T cell receptor (beta chain) is shown here with its context. This sample stems from a study of OX40 agonist ivuxolimab in advanced cancers. Trimming cost V 2 bases and J 6 bases; bases outside gene matches: 6. The CDR3 has 15 residues. Germline V gene sequence: CDR1 MNHNY, CDR2 SVGAGI (reference sequence). The data were produced by immunoSEQ multiplex PCR, yet TCRdb's version contains in-frame clones alone and is incomplete. The profile shows about 79,000 clones, roughly four fifths of them singletons. The receptor's source is an adult with an advanced solid tumor such as melanoma, head and neck, liver or kidney cancer. The chain carries TRBV6-6 and TRBJ1-5; 8 nucleotides align to TRBD1. The sample was CD4+ or CD8+ T cells sorted from blood, taken in a trial of the OX40 agonist ivuxolimab. The CDR3 is CASSYRQGLAQPQHF. The CDR3 DNA reads as TGTGCCAGCAGTTACCGACAGGGGCTTGCTCAGCCCCAGCATTTT.